This entry describes one T cell receptor beta chain. Using immunoSEQ multiplex PCR, the repertoire was profiled, and TCRdb retains in-frame clones only, with some absent. In the table there are approximately 170,000 clones, 90% to 95% of which are singletons. The data are from a study of control samples from healthy donors and cancer patients. V dropped 1 base and J dropped 1; count of bases not matched to a gene: 3. The CDR3 is 15 amino acids. Looked up from germline, CDR1 is KGHSH and CDR2 is LQKENI. The receptor's source is a woman in her twenties or thirties in good health. The material sequenced was blood. The chain combines TRBV18 with TRBJ1-1, with 7 bases identical to TRBD1. The CDR3 protein is CASSPQAGGNTEAFF. The CDR3 DNA is TGTGCCAGCTCACCACAGGCAGGGGGGAACACTGAAGCTTTCTTT.